This TCR beta chain was observed in a study of read filtering for tumor transcriptome and immune sequencing. About the study: By R-ISS, stages I, II and III held about 8, 16 and 7 patients. After DNase treatment, RNA was made into whole-transcriptome libraries. Study-wide results and limits: Dropping single-read clonotypes raised IR-seq and RNA-seq shared-clonotype correlation.

V gave up 4 bases and J gave up 4 bases; unmatched junction bases: 13. This CDR3 comprises 15 residues. The V gene's germline CDR1 is DFQATT and CDR2 SNEGSKA (reference sequence). To note about this clonotype: What it recognizes is unknown.

From 300 to 450 ng of RNA, a library with molecular barcoded alpha/delta and beta/gamma adaptors was made. One entry per CDR3 protein results from TCRdb running MiXCR on the reads. The sample lists about 50,000 distinct CDR3 sequences; about 19% were seen once. This TCR came from a donor at least 40 years old with multiple myeloma. The material sequenced was a population of CD138-negative cells sorted from bone marrow. The rearrangement joins TRBV20-1 to TRBJ2-7, with 7 nucleotides matching TRBD2. In DNA form, the CDR3 reads TGCAGTGCTACGAAGCGGGACTCAACGAGGTACGAGCAGTACTTC. Protein sequence: CSATKRDSTRYEQYF.